One and the same sample provided the 22 T cell receptor beta chains below, sequenced in a study of OX40 agonist ivuxolimab in advanced cancers. Method: immunoSEQ multiplex PCR; TCRdb's copy keeps in-frame clones and lacks some. The profile shows 71,000 or so clones, about 93% of them singletons. Source: CD4+ or CD8+ T cells sorted from blood, taken in a trial of the OX40 agonist ivuxolimab. The receptors come from an adult with an advanced solid tumor such as melanoma, head and neck, liver or kidney cancer.

The rearrangement uses TRBV29-1 and TRBJ2-1; 10 bases fit TRBD1. Germline assignment: CDR1 SQVTM and CDR2 ANQGSEA. The V segment lost 8 bases and the J segment 4 bases; nucleotides outside the gene matches: 8. This CDR3 region has 14 residues. The chain's CDR3 is CSSPGQGLYNEQFF. CDR3 coding DNA: TGCAGCTCGCCGGGACAGGGGTTGTACAATGAGCAGTTCTTC.

This chain links TRBV5-5 with TRBJ1-5; no definite D call. This CDR3 has 15 amino acids. Germline CDR1 SGHKS, CDR2 YYEKEE (reference sequence). Trimming pared 3 bases from V and 3 bases from J, leaving 13 bases between. CDR3 coding DNA: TGTGCCAGCAGCTACGGGCGCGGCCTCAATCAGCCCCAGCATTTT. This translates into CASSYGRGLNQPQHF. The full variable domain, its missing parts supplied by reference TRBV5-5 and TRBJ1-5, is DAGVTQSPTHLIKTRGQQVTLRCSPISGHKSVSWYQQVLGQGPQFIFQYYEKEERGRGNFPDRFSARQFPNYSSELNVNALLLGDSALYLCASSYGRGLNQPQHFGDGTRLSIL.

The genes are TRBV10-3 and TRBJ2-3; weak D call: TRBD2 (6 bases). This CDR3 is built from 19 residues. CDR1 ENHRY and CDR2 SYGVKD come from the germline V gene. V was trimmed by 6 bases and J by 0 bases, leaving 25 bases between them. CDR3 in DNA: TGTGCCATCAGGAGTCATGCGGGACTCCGGGTCCAAAGCACAGATACGCAGTATTTT. As protein: CAIRSHAGLRVQSTDTQYF.

This sequence joins TRBV6-5 and TRBJ2-1, with TRBD2 matching over 7 bases. J gave up 7 bases and V 0 bases, and 6 bases lay outside the gene matches. The CDR3 covers 15 residues. Germline CDR1 is MNHEY and CDR2 is SVGAGI. The CDR3 reads CASSYSFRGSNEQFF. The CDR3 nucleotides are TGTGCCAGCAGTTACTCGTTCCGCGGGAGTAATGAGCAGTTCTTC.

This sequence joins TRBV9 and TRBJ2-2, with a tentative D call TRBD1 (7 bases). Trimming took off 5 bases at V and 3 bases at J, with 14 bases between the two ends. CDR3 length: 15 amino acids. Germline V gives CDR1 SGDLS, CDR2 YYNGEE. The CDR3 DNA sequence: TGTGCCAGCAGGGTTGACAGGGAGGACACCGGGGAGCTGTTTTTT. Protein product: CASRVDREDTGELFF.

The rearrangement uses TRBV5-1 and TRBJ1-1; no definite D call. Germline lookup yields CDR1 SGHRS and CDR2 YFSETQ. V lost 2 bases, J lost 1 base, and 15 bases lay in between. The length of the CDR3 is 16 residues. For the CDR3, the DNA is TGCGCCAGCAGCTTCGCGCAATCCGGGGAGAACACTGAAGCTTTCTTT. It specifies CASSFAQSGENTEAFF.

This clone has just one count. The chain uses TRBV30 and TRBJ2-7; TRBD1 might be the D (6 bases). Trimming shortened V by 0 bases and J by 4 bases, and 10 bases separated the two germline ends. Germline V lookup: CDR1 GTSNPN, CDR2 SVGIG (reference sequence). The CDR3 contains 13 residues. The CDR3 DNA follows: TGTGCCTGGAGTGTACGAGGACAGTACGAGCAGTACTTC. It encodes CAWSVRGQYEQYF.

This chain links TRBV29-1 with TRBJ2-7, with D perhaps TRBD1 (6 bases). The CDR3 has 12 amino acids. In germline, CDR1 is SQVTM, CDR2 ANQGSEA. Trimming took 3 bases from V and 2 from J, leaving 8 bases between them. CDR3 sequence: CSVEDSPYEQYF. CDR3 DNA: TGCAGCGTTGAGGACAGCCCCTACGAGCAGTACTTC.

The V and J genes are TRBV10-3 and TRBJ1-1; possibly TRBD1 for D (6 bases). The CDR3 is 14 residues long. The germline V and J ends were trimmed by 2 bases and 5 bases, with 12 bases remaining between them. CDR1 ENHRY and CDR2 SYGVKD come from the germline V gene. The CDR3 is CAISEPGHLTEAFF. DNA of the CDR3: TGTGCCATCAGTGAGCCGGGACATCTTACTGAAGCTTTCTTT.

V and J are TRBV5-1 and TRBJ2-1, with TRBD2 matching over 9 bases. Germline CDR1 is SGHRS and CDR2 is YFSETQ. Germline trimming cut 6 bases from V and 0 bases from J; bases unmatched to any gene: 4. The CDR3 loop spans 15 amino acids. The CDR3 protein is CASTSGISSYNEQFF. CDR3 bases: TGCGCCAGCACTAGCGGGATAAGCTCCTACAATGAGCAGTTCTTC.

Written as DNA, the CDR3 is TGTGCCAGTAACCCGGTCCCGGGACAGCCGACCCCGGCCAACTATGGCTACACCTTC. Its protein is CASNPVPGQPTPANYGYTF. This sequence joins TRBV19 and TRBJ1-2, with 7 bases lining up with TRBD1. CDR1 is LNHDA, CDR2 SQIVND, per germline (reference sequence). Trimming removed 7 bases from V and 2 bases from J; junction bases left unmatched: 22. The CDR3 spans 19 residues.

This chain uses TRBV11-2 with TRBJ2-7, with no clear D. There are 12 residues in the CDR3. Per the germline V gene, CDR1 is SGHAT and CDR2 is FQNNGV. The germline V and J ends were trimmed by 5 bases and 6 bases, with 11 bases remaining between them. The CDR3 sequence is CASSPSGSEQYF. CDR3 coding DNA: TGTGCCAGCAGCCCAAGTGGCAGCGAGCAGTACTTC.

V usage is TRBV2 and J usage is TRBJ2-3; perhaps TRBD2 as D (5 bases). The CDR3 extends over 15 amino acids. Germline CDR1 SNHLY, CDR2 FYNNEI. The ends were cut back, 6 bases at V and 4 bases at J, with 17 bases in the middle. CDR3: CASRDPGSPSDTQYF. The DNA of the CDR3 is TGTGCCAGCAGGGATCCGGGATCTCCCTCAGATACGCAGTATTTT.

Here the CDR3 reads CASSWDRPLREQYF. CDR3 DNA: TGCGCCAGCAGCTGGGACAGGCCCCTTCGCGAGCAGTACTTC. V and J are TRBV5-1 and TRBJ2-7, with 8 nucleotides matching TRBD1. The V gene's germline CDR1 is SGHRS and CDR2 YFSETQ. The trim removed 3 bases at V and 6 bases at J, leaving 8 bases unmatched. This CDR3 has 14 residues. The full variable domain, its missing parts supplied by reference TRBV5-1 and TRBJ2-7, is KAGVTQTPRYLIKTRGQQVTLSCSPISGHRSVSWYQQTPGQGLQFLFEYFSETQRNKGNFPGRFSGRQFSNSRSEMNVSTLELGDSALYLCASSWDRPLREQYFGPGTRLTVT.

In nucleotides, the CDR3 is TGTGCCAGCAGCGAAGCCGGGACAGTGGGACTGGGGCAGTACTTC. Protein: CASSEAGTVGLGQYF. The V gene is TRBV28, the J gene TRBJ2-7, with a weak D call TRBD1 (7 bases). V shed 6 bases and J shed 9 bases, with 24 bases lying between them. CDR3 length: 15 residues. Germline CDR1 reads MDHEN; CDR2 reads SYDVKM.

The CDR3 region has the DNA TGTGCCAGCAGTCTTTCCACACGGGCCTACGAGCAGTACTTC. Protein sequence: CASSLSTRAYEQYF. This chain uses TRBV27 with TRBJ2-7, with D unclear. This CDR3 contains 14 residues. CDR1 and CDR2 (germline): MNHEY, SMNVEV (reference sequence). Deletions cut 5 bases from V and 2 bases from J, with 13 bases between.

This clone was observed a single time. The rearrangement uses TRBV4-1 and TRBJ2-7, with 8 positions matching TRBD2. Germline assignment: CDR1 MGHRA and CDR2 YSYEKL. There are 15 residues in the CDR3. After removal of 2 bases from V and 2 bases from J, the junction contained 5 bases not matched to a gene. CDR3 DNA: TGCGCCAGCAGCCAACTCCGGGGGGGGGCCTACGAGCAGTACTTC. This encodes CASSQLRGGAYEQYF.

This clone was detected only a few times. The chain recombines TRBV9 with TRBJ1-1, with 7 bases lining up with TRBD1. CDR1 and CDR2 from the germline V gene are SGDLS and YYNGEE. V gave up 0 bases and J gave up 6 bases; unmatched junction bases: 5. The CDR3 length is 14 residues. In DNA, the CDR3 is TGTGCCAGCAGCGTAGCCCTAGGGGGCCCTGAAGCTTTCTTT. Translated, it gives CASSVALGGPEAFF.

The V gene is TRBV5-7, the J gene TRBJ2-2; D possibly matches TRBD1 or TRBD2 (5 bases each). TRBV5-7 is reported as an ORF; its role is uncertain. Trimming pared 0 bases from V and 4 bases from J, leaving 10 bases between. CDR3 length equals 15 residues. CDR3 protein: CASSLAAGSTGELFF. Here the CDR3 DNA reads TGTGCCAGCAGCTTGGCGGCAGGGAGCACCGGGGAGCTGTTTTTT.

The V gene is TRBV6-5, the J gene TRBJ2-2; the D gene is possibly TRBD2 (7 bases). Germline CDR1 is MNHEY and CDR2 is SVGAGI. The V gene lost 0 bases and the J gene lost 4 bases, with 12 bases spanning the gap. The CDR3 extends over 16 amino acids. CDR3 sequence (DNA): TGTGCCAGCAGTTACTCAAAAGGGGGGGGCACCGGGGAGCTGTTTTTT. This encodes CASSYSKGGGTGELFF.

The chain couples TRBV6-5 to TRBJ2-1, with 11 bases identical to TRBD1. There are 15 residues in the CDR3. The V gene's germline CDR1 is MNHEY and CDR2 SVGAGI. Unmatched junction bases numbered 4, after V lost 7 bases and J lost 2 bases. The CDR3 DNA reads TGTGCCAGCACCTGGACAGGGGGCACCTACAATGAGCAGTTCTTC. This gives the protein CASTWTGGTYNEQFF.

V usage is TRBV4-3 and J usage is TRBJ1-2; D unresolved. V dropped 4 bases and J dropped 7 bases, with 19 bases sitting between them. CDR1 is LGHNA and CDR2 is YSLEER in the germline V gene. The CDR3 totals 15 residues. CDR3 amino acids: CASSRSLAGKAGYTF. CDR3 in DNA: TGCGCCAGCAGCCGCTCCCTTGCGGGGAAAGCTGGCTACACCTTC.